This T cell receptor (beta chain) was recorded in a study of shared clonotypes between healthy human individuals (dated by TCRdb to 2020 to 2022). Broadly, across the study: The cohort included a few men and a couple of women between 18 and 49 years of age. Between about 0.8 and 9 billion PBMCs per donor were obtained by leukapheresis. To estimate repertoire size and how much clonotype sharing occurs between individuals, the study deeply sequenced the blood TCR repertoires of 5 or 6 healthy adults. To increase sequencing depth and limit assay-specific biases, TCR repertoire library preparation and sequencing were carried out by different laboratories using diverse techniques. Per donor, three plates each were used for CD4 naive and CD4 memory, two for CD8 naive, and one for CD8 memory.

A word on this clone: The antigen it recognizes is unknown. No base quality information exists; no much larger clone differs at one position. This sample includes further DNA sequences coding for the same CDR3.

V is shortened by 0 bases, J by 1 base, and the region joining them spans 8 bases. Its CDR3 holds 15 amino acids, cysteine through phenylalanine. The retained sequence is limited to the CDR3, 45 bases, with the frame set at the first base. The germline V gene sets CDR1 to MNHEY and CDR2 to SVGAGI. The full study reports these points: Naive subsets generally had larger estimated clonotype richness than memory subsets. The genetic and exposure-history diversity represented was limited by the small number of donors. Clonotypes shared by all four sorted-subset donors showed higher generation probabilities than non-shared clonotypes. Sampling was restricted to blood, and TCR repertoires in tissue are likely to differ from TCR repertoires in blood. Pairwise subsampling led to the expectation that sequencing depth would affect the degree of clonotype sharing among donors. Rarefaction of sorted-subset datasets indicated incomplete sequencing despite the large sequencing depth. About 5% of naive CD4, 3.5% of naive CD8, 2.3% of memory CD4, and 0.4% of memory CD8 clonotypes were shared across four donors.

Using the deep immunoSEQ assay, multiplex PCR amplified TCR CDR3 regions from genomic DNA. Extracted genomic DNA from each cell subset was distributed evenly across all wells of several immunoSEQ 96-well plates, and each plate was treated as a replicate. For sorted subsets, about 200 ng genomic DNA, equal to 30,000 to 35,000 T cell genomes, was loaded into each replicate PCR. Purified libraries were quantified with a Qubit 3.0 fluorometer, sized on a Bioanalyzer 2100, and re-quantified with the KAPA Library Quantification kit. Each immunoSEQ 96-well plate was sequenced on its own single-read 150-cycle Illumina NextSeq 550 flow cell. On the study's bioinformatics: Because the immunoSEQ output held only junctional sequences and lacked quality scores, the filtering could not match the filtering applied to full-length reads. To assign V/J genes and CDR3, sequences were annotated against IMGT germline references using PyIR, a Python wrapper for IgBLAST v1.9. Reads were filtered out if the reads had weak V/J assignments (E-value above 1e-6), no CDR3, stop codons, out-of-frame junctions, or ambiguous translated residues. V3J clonotypes were defined as sequences sharing the same inferred V gene, J gene, and CDR3 amino acid sequence. Percentage overlap between repertoires was computed as shared unique clonotypes divided by the size of the smaller repertoire. Repertoire richness was assessed with RTK rarefaction, the Chao1 estimator, and Recon v2.1 estimates of unobserved clonotypes. Generation probabilities for all TCRbeta clonotypes obtained by the gDNA method from several donors were computed using OLGA. Not all clones reach the TCRdb copy of this immuneACCESS table, which keeps in-frame sequences only. Checked studies attribute under half of the gap to unresolved V genes and leave the rest unexplained. D and trimming were read from the DNA, whereas the V and J calls and clone size are those reported in that table. The sample table shows approximately 1,500,000 clones, and around 95% are seen once. The leading ten clones occupy more than 0.9% of the sample.

The donors were healthy, HIV-negative adults with no recently reported acute infections or vaccinations. Only Caucasian adults living in Nashville, Tennessee, USA were represented among the donors. CD4+ T cells were enriched by magnetic negative selection, after which naive cells were positively selected on CD45RA and the negative fraction was taken as the memory subset. Blood was collected by leukapheresis, and PBMCs were isolated by Ficoll-Histopaque density gradient centrifugation and then cryopreserved in liquid nitrogen vapor phase. Analytical flow cytometry was used to check the purity and quantity of every magnetically sorted T cell population. From each sorted fraction, genomic DNA was isolated and quantified by UV absorbance on a Nanodrop 2000c.

The TCR was taken from a man aged 30 to 39 in good health. The rearranged chain carries TRBV6-5 and TRBJ2-3; 5 matching bases give a weak D call of TRBD1. Sequencing was performed on naive CD4+ T cells sorted from blood. The sample's cell subset or site, from its label and the paper: CD45RA+ positively selected. This receptor has the CDR3 CASSYSGVRTDTQYF. The DNA is as follows: TGTGCCAGCAGTTACTCAGGGGTTCGCACAGATACGCAGTATTTT.